This TCR beta chain was identified in a study of T cell responses to AZD1222 COVID-19 vaccine. Regarding the study as a whole: Among the donors, most were white British and more were female, and clonal diversity was possibly underestimated. Recipients of two AZD1222 doses showed rising Spike-specific TCR breadth and depth. Only a handful of people who got AZD1222 tested seropositive at baseline.

This CDR3 region has 18 residues. From germline, CDR1 is KGHSH and CDR2 LQKENI. J lost 5 bases, V lost 8 bases, and 19 bases had no gene match. Second doses that came at about 4 or about 12 weeks were put together. The data were produced by immunoSEQ multiplex PCR, yet TCRdb's version contains in-frame clones alone and is incomplete. This sample has about 85,000 clones, with roughly 85% found just once. Note on this clone: Its target is unknown.

This clonotype was obtained from an adult who received the AZD1222 COVID-19 vaccine. Material: peripheral blood, obtained 28 days after the second AZD1222 dose. This chain uses TRBV18 with TRBJ1-5; 9 nucleotides line up with TRBD1. CDR3 in DNA: TGTGCCAGCGCGTCCGAAGCGGGCGGGACAGGGAACCATCAGCCCCAGCATTTT. Its protein product is CASASEAGGTGNHQPQHF.